One T cell receptor beta chain is described in this entry. Germline values: CDR1 SGHVS, CDR2 FQNEAQ. CDR3 length: 15 residues. V shed 1 base and J 6 bases; nucleotides not matched to a gene: 5. TCRdb's table, derived via immunoSEQ multiplex PCR, lists solely in-frame clones and lacks some. The sample includes about 27,000 clones, around 78% seen only once; the top ten take nearly 3.5%. This entry belongs to a study of T cells in narcolepsy. The material sequenced was CD45RA- memory CD4+ T cells from PBMCs. The chain couples TRBV7-8 to TRBJ2-1, with 8 bases fitting TRBD2. This clonotype was sampled from a human donor with narcolepsy. CDR3 coding DNA: TGTGCCAGCAGCTTAGAGGGACTAGTCTCCAATGAGCAGTTCTTC. Amino acid sequence: CASSLEGLVSNEQFF. The variable domain in full, with the rest retrieved from reference TRBV7-8 and TRBJ2-1, is GAGVSQSPRYKVAKRGQDVALRCDPISGHVSLFWYQQALGQGPEFLTYFQNEAQLDKSGLPSDRFFAERPEGSVSTLKIQRTQQEDSAVYLCASSLEGLVSNEQFFGPGTRLTVL.